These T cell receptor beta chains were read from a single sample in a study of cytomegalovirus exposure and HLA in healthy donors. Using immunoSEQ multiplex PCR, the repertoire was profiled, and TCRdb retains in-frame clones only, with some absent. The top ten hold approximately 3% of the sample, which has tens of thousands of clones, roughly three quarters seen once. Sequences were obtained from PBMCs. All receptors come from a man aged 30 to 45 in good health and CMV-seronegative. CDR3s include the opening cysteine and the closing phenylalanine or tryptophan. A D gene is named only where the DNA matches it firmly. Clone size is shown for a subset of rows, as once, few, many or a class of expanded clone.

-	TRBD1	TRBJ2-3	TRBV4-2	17	TGTGCCAGCAGCCAAGACGGGACAGTAGGGAGCACAGATACGCAGTATTTT	CASSQDGTVGSTDTQYF
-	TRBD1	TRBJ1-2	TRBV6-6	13	TGTGCCAGCAATACAGGGGGGTACGGTGGCTACACCTTC	CASNTGGYGGYTF
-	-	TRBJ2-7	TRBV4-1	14	TGCGCCAGCAGCCCCGACTTACCCTCCTACGAGCAGTACTTC	CASSPDLPSYEQYF
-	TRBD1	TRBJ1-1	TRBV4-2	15	TGTGCCAGCAGCCAGGGACAGGGAGACTCGGCTGAAGCTTTCTTT	CASSQGQGDSAEAFF
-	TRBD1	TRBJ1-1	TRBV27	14	TGTGCCAGCAGTTTTCAGGGGGCGATCGCTGAAGCTTTCTTT	CASSFQGAIAEAFF
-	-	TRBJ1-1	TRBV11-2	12	TGTGCCAGCAGCTTAGCAGGGTCTGAAGCTTTCTTT	CASSLAGSEAFF
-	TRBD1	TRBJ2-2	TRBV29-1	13	TGCAGCGCGCAACAGGGGTCCACCGGGGAGCTGTTTTTT	CSAQQGSTGELFF
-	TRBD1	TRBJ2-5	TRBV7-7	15	TGTGCTAGCAGCTTAAGCGGACAGGGTGGCGAGACCCAGTACTTC	CASSLSGQGGETQYF
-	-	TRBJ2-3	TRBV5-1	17	TGCGCCAGCAGCTACCTGGGGCCGGACGCCCTCCTAGATACGCAGTATTTT	CASSYLGPDALLDTQYF
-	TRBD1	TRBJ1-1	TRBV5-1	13	TGCGCCAGCAGCCCGGGACAGGGAACTGAAGCTTTCTTT	CASSPGQGTEAFF
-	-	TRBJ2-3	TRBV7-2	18	TGTGCCAGCAGCTTAGTGCCCGTTGGGGGGGGGCTATCAGATACGCAGTATTTT	CASSLVPVGGGLSDTQYF
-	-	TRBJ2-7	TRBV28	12	TGTGCCAGCAGTCAACAGTCCTACGAGCAGTACTTC	CASSQQSYEQYF
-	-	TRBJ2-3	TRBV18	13	TGTGCCAGCTCACCACAAGAGGCAGATACGCAGTATTTT	CASSPQEADTQYF
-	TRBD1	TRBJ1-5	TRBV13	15	TGTGCCAGCAGCTTAGGGGGACAGCTCAATCAGCCCCAGCATTTT	CASSLGGQLNQPQHF
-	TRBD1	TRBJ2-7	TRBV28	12	TGTGCCAGCAGTCAACAGGGGGGCGAGCAGTACTTC	CASSQQGGEQYF
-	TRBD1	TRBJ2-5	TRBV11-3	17	TGTGCCAGCAGCTTTAGACGGGTGGGACAGGGGCGAGAGACCCAGTACTTC	CASSFRRVGQGRETQYF
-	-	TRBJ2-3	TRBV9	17	TGTGCCAGCAGCGTAGATCCTGGCGGGGCCCTCGCAGATACGCAGTATTTT	CASSVDPGGALADTQYF
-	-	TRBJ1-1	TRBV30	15	TGTGCCTGGAGTGTAGGAGACAGGACTAACACTGAAGCTTTCTTT	CAWSVGDRTNTEAFF
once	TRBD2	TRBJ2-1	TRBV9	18	TGTGCCAGCAGCGTAGGGCTAGCGGGGGTCGGCTCCTACAATGAGCAGTTCTTC	CASSVGLAGVGSYNEQFF
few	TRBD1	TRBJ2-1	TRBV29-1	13	TGCAGCGTTGAGCCCGACAGGGACAATGAGCAGTTCTTC	CSVEPDRDNEQFF
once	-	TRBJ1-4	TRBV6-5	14	TGTGCCAGCAGTTTTCGAGATCCTAGGGAAAAACTGTTTTTT	CASSFRDPREKLFF
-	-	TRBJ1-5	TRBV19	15	TGTGCCAGTAGGACGATGAGGGATAGCAATCAGCCCCAGCATTTT	CASRTMRDSNQPQHF